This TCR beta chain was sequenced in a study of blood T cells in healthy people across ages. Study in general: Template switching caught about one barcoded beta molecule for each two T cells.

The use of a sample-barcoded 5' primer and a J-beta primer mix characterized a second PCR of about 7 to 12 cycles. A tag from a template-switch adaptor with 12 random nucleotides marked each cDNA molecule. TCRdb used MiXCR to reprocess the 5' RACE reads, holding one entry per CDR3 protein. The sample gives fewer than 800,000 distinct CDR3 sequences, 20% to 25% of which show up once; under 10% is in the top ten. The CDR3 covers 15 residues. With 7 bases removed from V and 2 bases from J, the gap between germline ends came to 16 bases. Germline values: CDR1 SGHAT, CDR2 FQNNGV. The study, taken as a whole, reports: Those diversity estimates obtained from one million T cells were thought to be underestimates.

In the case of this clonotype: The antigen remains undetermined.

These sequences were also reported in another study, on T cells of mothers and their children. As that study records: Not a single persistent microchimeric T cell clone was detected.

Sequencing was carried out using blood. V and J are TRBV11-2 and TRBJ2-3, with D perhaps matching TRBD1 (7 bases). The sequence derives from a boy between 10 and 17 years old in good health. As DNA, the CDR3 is TGTGCCAGCACCTCCGCAGGGGGGTACACAGATACGCAGTATTTT. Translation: CASTSAGGYTDTQYF.